This TCR beta chain was documented in a study of shared clonotypes between healthy human individuals. The CDR3 totals 15 residues. Germline trimming cut 4 bases from V and 9 bases from J; bases unmatched to any gene: 10. Germline V CDR1 and CDR2: SGHNT, YYREEE (reference sequence). Assay used: immunoSEQ multiplex PCR; TCRdb lists only in-frame clones, some missing. The top ten clones hold around 0.13% of a sample with some 2,000,000 clones, 90% to 96% of them seen once. This receptor was identified in a man between 18 and 29 years old in good health. The material sequenced was naive CD4+ T cells sorted from blood. Subset specified: CD45RA+ positively selected. The genes are TRBV5-4 and TRBJ2-1, with 10 bases lining up with TRBD1. CDR3 residues: CASSPMTGGFGEQFF. CDR3 sequence (DNA): TGTGCCAGCAGCCCGATGACAGGGGGCTTTGGTGAGCAGTTCTTC.